Sequencing of this T cell receptor (beta chain) was carried out in a study of T cells in tumors after PD-1 blockade. This clone showed up just a few times. CDR3 size: 13 residues. The V gene end was trimmed by 5 bases and the J gene end by 7 bases; junction bases not matched to a gene: 3. Germline assignment: CDR1 MNHEY and CDR2 SMNVEV (reference sequence). Method: immunoSEQ multiplex PCR; TCRdb's copy keeps in-frame clones and lacks some. Among around 12,000 clones, about 60% were seen once, and the ten largest hold roughly 15%. Sequences were derived from tumor tissue, sampled before anti-PD-1 treatment. This TCR derives from a human donor with basal cell carcinoma. The chain has TRBV27 and TRBJ1-2; 11 nucleotides align to TRBD1. The CDR3 region is CASSPGQGAGYTF. As DNA, the CDR3 is TGTGCCAGCAGTCCCGGACAGGGGGCTGGCTACACCTTC.